This entry lists 13 T cell receptor beta chains sequenced from one sample in a study of tumor-infiltrating lymphocytes in oesophageal squamous cell carcinoma. TCRdb re-analysed the PCR reads in MiXCR, keeping a single row per CDR3 protein. The sample records roughly 16,000 distinct CDR3 sequences, less than 55% being singletons. The specimen sequenced was normal esophageal tissue next to the tumor. Receptors originate from a female donor with esophageal squamous cell carcinoma.

This clonotype was seen once. The chain couples TRBV7-8 to TRBJ1-2, with D possibly matching TRBD1 (6 bases). CDR3 length equals 14 residues. Trimming removed 5 bases at V and 4 bases at J, with 14 bases between. Germline-derived CDR1 and CDR2 are SGHVS and FQNEAQ. The CDR3 sequence: CASSPGGAFYGYTF. Here the CDR3 DNA reads TGTGCCAGCAGCCCCGGGGGGGCCTTCTATGGCTACACCTTC. Filled out from reference TRBV7-8 and TRBJ1-2, the complete variable domain reads GAGVSQSPRYKVAKRGQDVALRCDPISGHVSLFWYQQALGQGPEFLTYFQNEAQLDKSGLPSDRFFAERPEGSVSTLKIQRTQQEDSAVYLCASSPGGAFYGYTFGSGTRLTVV.

The gene calls are TRBV13 and TRBJ2-2; the D gene could be TRBD1 or TRBD2 (6 bases each). V lost 5 bases and J 2 bases, leaving 18 bases between the germline ends. The germline CDR1 and CDR2 sequences are PRHDT and FYEKMQ (reference sequence). This CDR3 is built from 17 residues. CDR3 region: CASSTVAGTPNTGELFF. The CDR3 DNA follows: TGTGCCAGCAGCACGGTGGCGGGGACACCAAACACCGGGGAGCTGTTTTTT.

This clonotype was recorded at least ten times. The V and J genes are TRBV19 and TRBJ2-3, with D perhaps TRBD1 or TRBD2 (6 bases each). The CDR3 extends over 14 amino acids. V was shortened by 10 bases and J by 3 bases, with 17 bases between the two germline ends. Germline V CDR1 and CDR2: LNHDA, SQIVND (reference sequence). This chain's CDR3 is CATTTGARTDTQYF. CDR3 sequence (DNA): TGTGCCACTACAACGGGGGCACGGACAGATACGCAGTATTTT. Variable domain in full (rest from reference TRBV19 and TRBJ2-3): DGGITQSPKYLFRKEGQNVTLSCEQNLNHDAMYWYRQDPGQGLRLIYYSQIVNDFQKGDIAEGYSVSREKKESFPLTVTSAQKNPTAFYLCATTTGARTDTQYFGPGTRLTVL.

The chain carries TRBV7-2 and TRBJ1-2; 8 nucleotides agree with TRBD1. J gave up 5 bases and V 1 base, and 12 bases lay outside the gene matches. Germline V lookup: CDR1 SGHTA, CDR2 FQGNSA. The CDR3 is made up of 17 amino acids. CDR3 DNA: TGTGCCAGCAGCTTAGGCCCAGGGGGCTTGCTTCGGTATGGCTACACCTTC. This gives the protein CASSLGPGGLLRYGYTF.

This clonotype was recorded at least ten times. J is TRBJ2-2 and V is TRBV7-3; the D gene is possibly TRBD2 (6 bases). Germline V CDR1 and CDR2: SGHTA, FQGTGA. The CDR3 is 14 residues long. V lost 5 bases and J 5 bases, leaving 12 bases between the germline ends. CDR3 DNA sequence: TGTGCCAGCAGCGCGCGACTAGGTACCGGGGAGCTGTTTTTT. Translation gives CASSARLGTGELFF.

CDR3 loop: CASSLSDTQYF. The CDR3 nucleotides read TGTGCCAGCAGCTTGTCGGATACGCAGTATTTT. This chain uses TRBV7-3 with TRBJ2-3; D uncertain. V shed 3 bases and J shed 6 bases, with 4 bases lying between them. Germline-derived CDR1 and CDR2 are SGHTA and FQGTGA. This CDR3 has 11 residues.

This clonotype showed up just a few times. The rearrangement uses TRBV18 and TRBJ2-1; tentatively, D is TRBD1 or TRBD2 (7 bases each). The last part of the DNA fits TRBJ2-7 better; the J call may be wrong. The length of the CDR3 is 15 residues. Per the germline V gene, CDR1 is KGHSH and CDR2 is LQKENI. The CDR3 sequence: CASSLQGGTYNEQYF. The CDR3 DNA sequence: TGTGCCAGCTCACTCCAGGGGGGGACCTACAATGAGCAGTACTTC.

Only a few counts were recorded for this clonotype. A much larger clone is a single base away; this may be a read error. The chain employs TRBV12-3 or TRBV12-4 and TRBJ2-3; either TRBD1 or TRBD2 may fit D (5 bases each). V was cut by 3 bases and J by 14 bases, with 21 bases left in between. The length of the CDR3 is 14 residues. DNA for the CDR3: TGTGCCAGCAGTTTGGGGCTGAGCACCGGGGAGCTGTATTTT. Encoded protein: CASSLGLSTGELYF.

This clonotype was recorded many times. Since a much larger clone is just one base distant, this may be a read error. The chain carries TRBV28 and TRBJ2-1; D is undetermined. Germline V gene sequence: CDR1 MDHEN, CDR2 SYDVKM. V was pared by 6 bases and J by 10 bases, with 16 bases between. The CDR3 extends over 13 amino acids. CDR3 sequence: CASSLSTDWEQFF. Here the CDR3 DNA reads TGTGCCAGCAGCCTTAGTACAGACTGGGAGCAGTTCTTC.

This clonotype was picked up one time. The genes are TRBV7-6 and TRBJ2-4; possibly TRBD2 for D (5 bases). Looked up from germline, CDR1 is SGHVS and CDR2 is FNYEAQ. Trimming stripped 2 bases from V and 13 bases from J, with 12 bases between. The CDR3 covers 12 residues. CDR3 sequence (DNA): TGTGCCAGCAGCTTACCCGGGAATGAGCAGTACTTC. This sequence encodes CASSLPGNEQYF.

The rearrangement links TRBV5-6 to TRBJ2-1; 10 bases are a match to TRBD2. Trimming took 0 bases from V and 6 from J; bases not matched to a gene: 9. The CDR3 has 17 residues. The germline V gene has CDR1 SGHDT and CDR2 YYEEEE. The CDR3, as DNA: TGTGCCAGCAGCTTGGGGCTAGCGGGAGTCCCGGGCAATGAGCAGTTCTTC. Translating gives CASSLGLAGVPGNEQFF. The complete variable domain, with remaining parts taken from reference TRBV5-6 and TRBJ2-1, reads DAGVTQSPTHLIKTRGQQVTLRCSPKSGHDTVSWYQQALGQGPQFIFQYYEEEERQRGNFPDRFSGHQFPNYSSELNVNALLLGDSALYLCASSLGLAGVPGNEQFFGPGTRLTVL.

The V gene is TRBV12-3 or TRBV12-4, the J gene TRBJ2-3; no firm D call. The tail of the sequence fits TRBJ2-1 better, so the J call may be wrong. The length of the CDR3 is 11 residues. For the CDR3, the DNA is TGTGCCAGCAGTTTGAAAAGTGAGCAGTTCTTC. Its translation is CASSLKSEQFF.

The genes are TRBV6-5 and TRBJ2-1; TRBD2 matches at 12 bases. This CDR3 has 15 residues. The J segment lost 7 bases and the V segment lost 5 bases, leaving 6 bases of the junction unmatched. CDR1 and CDR2 (germline): MNHEY, SVGAGI. CDR3 sequence: CASSPPGLAGNEQFF. Here the CDR3 DNA reads TGTGCCAGCAGTCCCCCCGGACTAGCGGGAAATGAGCAGTTCTTC.